The 32 T cell receptor beta chains given below trace back to one sample, sequenced in a study of Ad26.COV2.S vaccination and SARS-CoV-2 variants. Here immunoSEQ multiplex PCR was the method, and the copy in TCRdb shows in-frame clones only, minus some. In the table there are about 680,000 clones, approximately 88% of which are singletons. Stated treatment: roughly 18 received Ad26.COV2.S at low or high dose, single or two shots; 5 received placebo; per-sample allocation not given. Day 63 after the first injection of vaccine or placebo was the sampling time. The input for sequencing was peripheral blood, taken in a trial of Ad26.COV2.S vaccine versus placebo. These receptors were taken from a person aged 18-60 years who received the Ad26.COV2.S COVID-19 vaccine or a placebo.

The rearrangement links TRBV4-3 to TRBJ1-3, with D possibly matching TRBD1 (5 bases). Germline lookup yields CDR1 LGHNA and CDR2 YSLEER. With 0 bases removed from V and 2 bases from J, the gap between germline ends came to 14 bases. This CDR3 comprises 17 residues. The CDR3 is CASSQEGPGTTGNTIYF. The CDR3, as DNA: TGCGCCAGCAGCCAAGAGGGGCCGGGGACCACTGGAAACACCATATATTTT.

The chain couples TRBV11-2 to TRBJ2-3; possibly TRBD2 for D (7 bases). V dropped 6 bases and J dropped 10 bases, with 26 bases sitting between them. Germline CDR1 reads SGHAT; CDR2 reads FQNNGV. This CDR3 contains 16 residues. This CDR3 is CASRIGRGAQGRSQYF. CDR3 DNA: TGTGCCAGCAGAATAGGTCGGGGGGCGCAGGGCAGGTCGCAGTATTTT.

This chain links TRBV3-1 (or the pseudogene TRBV3-2) with TRBJ2-1; 15 nucleotides align to TRBD2. CDR3 size: 16 residues. V lost 4 bases to trimming and J lost 9 bases; unmatched junction nucleotides: 7. Germline V gene data show CDR1 as LGHDT and CDR2 as YNNKEL (reference sequence). CDR3 nucleotide sequence: TGTGCCAGCAGCCTTTGGACTAGCGGGAGGGCCCTTGAGCAGTTCTTC. It is translated as CASSLWTSGRALEQFF.

The chain uses TRBV18 and TRBJ1-4, with 12 bases that match TRBD1. From germline, CDR1 is KGHSH and CDR2 LQKENI. The length of the CDR3 is 17 residues. Trimming took 0 bases from V and 8 from J; bases not matched to a gene: 7. Here the CDR3 reads CASSPPGQGASGEKLFF. The CDR3 bases are TGTGCCAGCTCACCACCGGGACAGGGGGCTTCAGGAGAAAAACTGTTTTTT.

V usage is TRBV7-2 and J usage is TRBJ2-2; 14 bases are a match to TRBD2. Germline V gene lookup returns CDR1 SGHTA and CDR2 FQGNSA. The CDR3 has 18 residues. The V segment lost 5 bases and the J segment 4 bases; nucleotides outside the gene matches: 9. CDR3 DNA: TGTGCCAGCAGCCCCCGGACTAGCGGGGGGCGGGGCACCGGGGAGCTGTTTTTT. The encoded protein is CASSPRTSGGRGTGELFF.

A single count supports this clone. The CDR3 loop is CASSTRRVAQETQYF. The CDR3 bases are TGTGCCAGTAGTACCAGGAGAGTCGCACAAGAGACCCAGTACTTC. The gene calls are TRBV19 and TRBJ2-5; D not resolved. The V end was cut by 4 bases, the J end by 2 bases, with 14 bases between. This CDR3 is 15 amino acids long. Germline V gene sequence: CDR1 LNHDA, CDR2 SQIVND (reference sequence).

The V gene is TRBV10-3, the J gene TRBJ1-1; D is undetermined. This CDR3 has 13 residues. Germline V gene sequence: CDR1 ENHRY, CDR2 SYGVKD. Trimming shortened V by 6 bases and J by 3 bases, and 11 bases separated the two germline ends. DNA of the CDR3: TGTGCCATCAGCCCCGGGTTTGACACTGAAGCTTTCTTT. This codes for CAISPGFDTEAFF.

The chain uses TRBV6-5 and TRBJ1-3; 8 nucleotides match TRBD1. V was clipped by 6 bases and J by 0 bases; unmatched bases: 4. CDR3 length: 15 amino acids. CDR1 is MNHEY, CDR2 SVGAGI, per germline. The CDR3 region is CASSRDRFSGNTIYF. As DNA, the CDR3 is TGTGCCAGCAGCCGGGACAGGTTCTCTGGAAACACCATATATTTT.

The V gene is TRBV7-8, the J gene TRBJ2-7; D unclear. Trimming took off 2 bases at V and 0 bases at J, with 17 bases between the two ends. Germline-derived CDR1 and CDR2 are SGHVS and FQNEAQ. The CDR3 length is 17 residues. CDR3 nucleotides: TGTGCCAGCAGCTTAATACCATCAGGAGCAAACTCCTACGAGCAGTACTTC. Its translation: CASSLIPSGANSYEQYF.

The chain recombines TRBV7-2 with TRBJ1-3, with 9 bases fitting TRBD1. Germline trimming cut 5 bases from V and 0 bases from J; bases unmatched to any gene: 5. From germline, CDR1 is SGHTA and CDR2 FQGNSA. This CDR3 region has 16 residues. The CDR3 nucleotides read TGTGCCAGCAGCCTAGGGACAGGGCGCTCTGGAAACACCATATATTTT. It codes for CASSLGTGRSGNTIYF.

The CDR3 loop is CATTNPASTSGSPPHEQYF. DNA of the CDR3: TGTGCCACAACCAATCCAGCCTCGACTAGCGGGAGTCCCCCCCACGAGCAGTACTTC. The gene calls are TRBV2 and TRBJ2-7; 12 bases are a match to TRBD2. This CDR3 comprises 19 residues. Germline-derived CDR1 and CDR2 are SNHLY and FYNNEI. The J segment lost 5 bases and the V segment lost 10 bases, leaving 24 bases of the junction unmatched.

V usage is TRBV5-1 and J usage is TRBJ2-2; possible D gene TRBD1, 5 bases. CDR1 and CDR2 from the germline V gene are SGHRS and YFSETQ. CDR3 size: 15 residues. The V gene lost 0 bases and the J gene lost 0 bases, with 6 bases spanning the gap. The CDR3 DNA sequence: TGCGCCAGCAGCTTGGGGACAACGAACACCGGGGAGCTGTTTTTT. This codes for CASSLGTTNTGELFF.

This clone was seen a handful of times. The J gene is TRBJ1-2, the V gene TRBV30; D is undetermined. Trimming pared 2 bases from V and 7 bases from J, leaving 11 bases between. This CDR3 is 12 amino acids long. CDR1 and CDR2 from the germline V gene are GTSNPN and SVGIG (reference sequence). CDR3 region: CAWSQTRGGYTF. Written as DNA, the CDR3 is TGTGCCTGGAGTCAGACCCGCGGTGGCTACACCTTC.

The chain recombines TRBV12-3 or TRBV12-4 with TRBJ2-1; no reliable D call. The V and J ends lost 2 bases and 10 bases respectively, with 9 bases between them. The CDR3 has 12 amino acids. For the CDR3, the DNA is TGTGCCAGCAGTTTATCGGGTCGGGAGCAGTTCTTC. Translated, it gives CASSLSGREQFF.

This chain links TRBV5-5 with TRBJ2-3; 9 positions agree with TRBD2. The CDR3 totals 15 residues. Germline V gives CDR1 SGHKS, CDR2 YYEKEE (reference sequence). The V and J ends lost 0 bases and 6 bases, in that order; junction bases with no gene match: 5. The CDR3 DNA reads TGTGCCAGCAGCTTGGATGGGACTAGCAGTGATACGCAGTATTTT. This gives the protein CASSLDGTSSDTQYF.

This clone was counted once. The V and J genes are TRBV29-1 and TRBJ2-3; D assignment may be TRBD1 or TRBD2 (5 bases each). The CDR3 has 11 residues. Trimming shortened V by 3 bases and J by 8 bases, and 9 bases separated the two germline ends. Germline CDR1 and CDR2: SQVTM and ANQGSEA. This CDR3 is CSVERGTTQYF. CDR3 sequence (DNA): TGCAGCGTTGAGAGGGGAACTACGCAGTATTTT.

The chain has TRBV18 and TRBJ1-1; possible D gene TRBD1, 5 bases. Trimming removed 3 bases from V and 1 base from J, with 15 bases in between. CDR3 length: 16 amino acids. Germline CDR1 and CDR2: KGHSH and LQKENI. CDR3 in amino acids: CASSPISPGTNTEAFF. Written as DNA, the CDR3 is TGTGCCAGCTCACCCATTTCCCCCGGGACGAACACTGAAGCTTTCTTT. The full variable domain, with the rest looked up from reference TRBV18 and TRBJ1-1, is NAGVMQNPRHLVRRRGQEARLRCSPMKGHSHVYWYRQLPEEGLKFMVYLQKENIIDESGMPKERFSAEFPKEGPSILRIQQVVRGDSAAYFCASSPISPGTNTEAFFGQGTRLTVV.

On this clone: The sample contains more than one DNA sequence encoding this CDR3. The gene calls are TRBV9 and TRBJ2-7; TRBD2 agrees at 9 bases. V gave up 0 bases and J gave up 3 bases; unmatched junction bases: 1. Germline CDR1 reads SGDLS; CDR2 reads YYNGEE. CDR3 size: 14 residues. CDR3 sequence: CASSVGSGSYEQYF. The CDR3 coding sequence is TGTGCCAGCAGCGTAGGTAGCGGGAGCTACGAGCAGTACTTC.

J is TRBJ2-7 and V is TRBV9; D is unresolved. The CDR3 contains 15 residues. With 0 bases removed from V and 1 base from J, the gap between germline ends came to 11 bases. CDR1 is SGDLS, CDR2 YYNGEE, per germline. The CDR3 DNA sequence: TGTGCCAGCAGCGTAGCTGCGGACCCGTCCTACGAGCAGTACTTC. Its protein product is CASSVAADPSYEQYF.

This clone was counted only a few times. Within the sample, other DNA sequences also encode this same CDR3. The rearrangement links TRBV30 to TRBJ1-5; D gene ambiguous. The germline gives CDR1 GTSNPN, CDR2 SVGIG (reference sequence). CDR3 size: 13 residues. Trimming removed 0 bases at V and 4 bases at J, with 7 bases between. CDR3 sequence: CAWSVRGNQPQHF. The CDR3 nucleotides are TGTGCCTGGAGTGTTCGGGGTAATCAGCCCCAGCATTTT.

The V gene is TRBV10-1, the J gene TRBJ2-3; D is perhaps TRBD1 (5 bases). The V gene lost 6 bases and the J gene lost 2 bases, with 15 bases spanning the gap. The germline V gene has CDR1 WNHNN and CDR2 SYGVQD (reference sequence). This CDR3 is built from 15 residues. The CDR3 coding sequence is TGCGCCAGCAGCGACGGACACTCTATCACAGATACGCAGTATTTT. Translation: CASSDGHSITDTQYF.

The chain links TRBV28 to TRBJ1-3; D ambiguous. The CDR3 extends over 14 amino acids. Germline CDR1 MDHEN, CDR2 SYDVKM. V lost 7 bases and J 2 bases, leaving 12 bases between the germline ends. CDR3 residues: CASNSQPTGNTIYF. The CDR3 nucleotides read TGTGCCAGCAACTCACAGCCGACTGGAAACACCATATATTTT.

V usage is TRBV27 and J usage is TRBJ2-2; 10 positions match TRBD2. CDR3 length equals 15 residues. Germline lookup yields CDR1 MNHEY and CDR2 SMNVEV (reference sequence). V lost 10 bases to trimming and J lost 6 bases; unmatched junction nucleotides: 11. The CDR3 nucleotides read TGTGCCACCTTTTACGCTAGCGGGGGCTCCGGGGAGCTGTTTTTT. This translates into CATFYASGGSGELFF.

The V call is TRBV28, the J call TRBJ1-5; D is ambiguous. Trimming shortened V by 2 bases and J by 5 bases, and 10 bases separated the two germline ends. Germline values: CDR1 MDHEN, CDR2 SYDVKM. The CDR3 loop spans 14 amino acids. The CDR3 spells CASSLKRMDQPQHF. The DNA for the CDR3 is TGTGCCAGCAGTTTAAAGAGGATGGATCAGCCCCAGCATTTT. The full variable domain, rest sourced from reference TRBV28 and TRBJ1-5, is DVKVTQSSRYLVKRTGEKVFLECVQDMDHENMFWYRQDPGLGLRLIYFSYDVKMKEKGDIPEGYSVSREKKERFSLILESASTNQTSMYLCASSLKRMDQPQHFGDGTRLSIL.

V is TRBV30 and J is TRBJ1-2; TRBD1 agrees at 8 bases. Trimming took 4 bases from V and 8 from J; bases not matched to a gene: 9. The CDR3 length is 13 residues. Germline loops: CDR1 GTSNPN, CDR2 SVGIG (reference sequence). The CDR3 spells CAWTTGAAPGYTF. As DNA, the CDR3 is TGTGCCTGGACGACAGGGGCCGCCCCGGGCTACACCTTC.

With respect to this clone: Other DNA sequences within the sample encode an identical CDR3. This sequence joins TRBV13 and TRBJ1-1; no reliable D call. This CDR3 has 12 residues. Deletions cut 3 bases from V and 1 base from J, with 3 bases between. CDR1 is PRHDT and CDR2 is FYEKMQ in the germline V gene (reference sequence). The CDR3 region is CASSLGNTEAFF. The CDR3 DNA follows: TGTGCCAGCAGCTTGGGGAACACTGAAGCTTTCTTT. Together with reference TRBV13 and TRBJ1-1, the CDR3 gives the full variable domain: AAGVIQSPRHLIKEKRETATLKCYPIPRHDTVYWYQQGPGQDPQFLISFYEKMQSDKGSIPDRFSAQQFSDYHSELNMSSLELGDSALYFCASSLGNTEAFFGQGTRLTVV.

The V and J genes are TRBV6-5 and TRBJ1-5; TRBD1 aligns across 7 bases. The junction had 8 bases not matched to a gene; V was cut back by 3 bases and J by 3 bases. Per germline, CDR1 MNHEY and CDR2 SVGAGI. This CDR3 is built from 16 residues. The CDR3 DNA reads as TGTGCCAGCAGTTATCCGGGACAGAAATTCAATCAGCCCCAGCATTTT. Encoded protein: CASSYPGQKFNQPQHF.

The J gene is TRBJ1-6, the V gene TRBV6-5; D is perhaps TRBD1 (5 bases). From germline, CDR1 is MNHEY and CDR2 SVGAGI. CDR3 length: 12 amino acids. V was shortened by 6 bases and J by 9 bases, with 9 bases between the two germline ends. The CDR3, as DNA: TGTGCCAGCAGAAACAGGTTTTCACCCCTCCACTTT. Amino acid sequence: CASRNRFSPLHF.

The chain links TRBV10-2 to TRBJ2-5; a possible D gene is TRBD2 (5 bases). CDR1 is WSHSY and CDR2 is SAAADI in the germline V gene. The CDR3 contains 10 residues. The CDR3 protein is CARRSGVKYF. The CDR3 bases are TGCGCACGAAGGTCCGGGGTGAAGTACTTC.

J is TRBJ1-3 and V is TRBV6-1; no firm D call. This CDR3 comprises 15 residues. The V and J ends lost 2 bases and 0 bases respectively, with 8 bases between them. CDR1 is MNHNS, CDR2 SASEGT, per germline. In DNA, the CDR3 is TGTGCCAGCAGTGAACAGCCGAGCTCTGGAAACACCATATATTTT. Its translation is CASSEQPSSGNTIYF.

This clone was picked up a small number of times. The V and J genes are TRBV4-2 and TRBJ1-4; D ambiguous. Trimming removed 1 base from V and 8 bases from J, with 14 bases in between. The CDR3 contains 15 residues. CDR1 is LGHNA and CDR2 is YNFKEQ in the germline V gene. The CDR3 is CASSQGAGVGEKLFF. CDR3 sequence (DNA): TGTGCCAGCAGCCAAGGGGCCGGTGTTGGGGAAAAACTGTTTTTT.

This chain joins TRBV2 and TRBJ1-1; the D gene is possibly TRBD1 (5 bases). Trimming left V 7 bases short and J 11 bases short, with 17 bases between. Germline V gene sequence: CDR1 SNHLY, CDR2 FYNNEI. The CDR3 is 12 residues long. The CDR3 here is CASTRAGSRAFF. In DNA, the CDR3 is TGTGCCAGCACCAGAGCAGGGAGTCGCGCTTTCTTT.